This TCR beta chain was documented in a study of T cells in Graves' hyperthyroidism and ophthalmopathy. This clonotype was picked up many times. From germline, CDR1 is LGHDT and CDR2 YNNKEL (reference sequence). Between the trimmed V and J ends, which lost 1 base and 6 bases, there was a span of 13 bases. The CDR3 has 14 amino acids. RNA transcripts were the template for amplifying TCR beta CDR3 regions. The HTBI primer set was used in a first-round RT-PCR of the TCR CDR3. Each CDR3 protein gets one entry after TCRdb re-called the multiplex PCR reads with MiXCR. The profile shows 250,000 or so distinct CDR3 sequences, nearly 15% of them singletons.

The chain uses TRBV3-1 and TRBJ2-7, with D maybe TRBD2 (5 bases). The TCR comes from a woman between 50 and 59 years old with Graves' hyperthyroidism that later progressed to Graves' ophthalmopathy. The sample consisted of blood. CDR3 region: CASSQGLAGREQYF. CDR3 bases: TGTGCCAGCAGCCAAGGCCTAGCCGGGCGCGAGCAGTACTTC.